This T cell receptor (beta chain) was captured by sequencing in a study of immune reconstitution after stem cell transplant in scleroderma. V lost 6 bases and J lost 4, with 16 bases in between. From germline, CDR1 is SQVTM and CDR2 ANQGSEA. The CDR3 totals 13 residues. Only a few counts were recorded for this clonotype. TCRdb redid the calling of the RT-PCR reads with MiXCR, one entry per CDR3 protein. Of roughly 1,500 distinct CDR3 sequences listed, more than 15% were seen once; the top ten hold less than 60%. The clonotype originates from a female donor with systemic sclerosis. The sample was collected before or after autologous hematopoietic stem cell transplantation (not recorded which). V usage is TRBV29-1 and J usage is TRBJ2-7; D call uncertain. The DNA for the CDR3 is TGCAGCGTCGTCCCAGACACCCGATACGAGCAGTACTTC. Its translation is CSVVPDTRYEQYF.